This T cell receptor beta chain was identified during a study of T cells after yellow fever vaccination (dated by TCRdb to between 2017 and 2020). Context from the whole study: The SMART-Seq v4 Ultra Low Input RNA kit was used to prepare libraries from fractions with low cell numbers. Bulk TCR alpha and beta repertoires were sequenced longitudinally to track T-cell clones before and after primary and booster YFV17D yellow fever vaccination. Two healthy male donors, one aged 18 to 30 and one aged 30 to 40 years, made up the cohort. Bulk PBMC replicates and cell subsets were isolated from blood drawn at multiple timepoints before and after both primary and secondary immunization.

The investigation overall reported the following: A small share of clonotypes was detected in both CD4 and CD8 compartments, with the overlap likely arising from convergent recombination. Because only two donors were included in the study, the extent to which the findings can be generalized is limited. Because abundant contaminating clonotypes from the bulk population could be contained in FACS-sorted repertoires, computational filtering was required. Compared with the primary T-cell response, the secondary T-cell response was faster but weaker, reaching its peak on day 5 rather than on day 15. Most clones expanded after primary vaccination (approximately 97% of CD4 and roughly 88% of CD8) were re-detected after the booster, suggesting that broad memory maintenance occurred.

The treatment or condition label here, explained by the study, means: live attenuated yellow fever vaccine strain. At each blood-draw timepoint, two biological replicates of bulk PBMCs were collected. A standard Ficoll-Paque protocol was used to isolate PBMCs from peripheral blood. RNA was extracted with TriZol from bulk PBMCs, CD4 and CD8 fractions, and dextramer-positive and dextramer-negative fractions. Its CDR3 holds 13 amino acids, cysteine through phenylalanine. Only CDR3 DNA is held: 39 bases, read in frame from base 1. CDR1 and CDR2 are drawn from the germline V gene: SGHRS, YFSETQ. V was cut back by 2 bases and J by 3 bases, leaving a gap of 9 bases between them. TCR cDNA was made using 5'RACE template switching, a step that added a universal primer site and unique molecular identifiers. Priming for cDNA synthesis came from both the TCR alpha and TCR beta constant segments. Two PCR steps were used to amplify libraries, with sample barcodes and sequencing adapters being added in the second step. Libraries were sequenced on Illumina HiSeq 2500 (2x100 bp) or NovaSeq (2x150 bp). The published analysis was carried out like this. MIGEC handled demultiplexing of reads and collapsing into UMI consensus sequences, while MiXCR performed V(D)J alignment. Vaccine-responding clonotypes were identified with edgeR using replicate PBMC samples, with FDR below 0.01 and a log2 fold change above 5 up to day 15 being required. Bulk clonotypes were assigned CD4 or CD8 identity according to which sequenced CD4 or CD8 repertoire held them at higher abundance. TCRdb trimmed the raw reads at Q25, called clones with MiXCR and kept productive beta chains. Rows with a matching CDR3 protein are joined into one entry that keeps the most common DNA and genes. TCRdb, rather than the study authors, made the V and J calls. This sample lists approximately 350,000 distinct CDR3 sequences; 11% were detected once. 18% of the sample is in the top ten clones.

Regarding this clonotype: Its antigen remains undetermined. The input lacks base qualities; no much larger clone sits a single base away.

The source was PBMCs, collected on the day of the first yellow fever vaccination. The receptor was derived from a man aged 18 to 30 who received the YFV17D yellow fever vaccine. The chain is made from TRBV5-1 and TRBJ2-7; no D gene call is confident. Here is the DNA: TGCGCCAGCAGCTTAGCCAGAGGCTACGAGCAGTACTTC. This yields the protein CASSLARGYEQYF.